A selection of T cell receptor beta chains follows, all from one sample in a study of T cells in Graves' hyperthyroidism and ophthalmopathy. TCRdb redid the calling of the multiplex PCR reads with MiXCR, one entry per CDR3 protein. The data hold a few hundred thousand distinct CDR3 sequences, with 15% to 19% observed a single time. The sample taken for sequencing was blood. These TCRs come from a woman aged 18 to 35 with Graves' hyperthyroidism. CDR3s include the opening cysteine and the closing phenylalanine or tryptophan. Each record gives: J gene, clone size, D gene, V gene, CDR3 DNA, CDR3 protein. A D gene is named only where the DNA matches it firmly. Some rows have no size entry. The others give once, few or many, or a class for an expanded clone.

TRBJ1-4 | - | TRBD1 | TRBV7-9 | TGTGCCAGCAGCGTAACCGGGACAGCGAATGAAAAACTGTTTTTT | CASSVTGTANEKLFF
TRBJ2-3 | - | - | TRBV12-3/TRBV12-4 | TGTGCCAGCAGTTTAACACTTCCCACAGATACGCAGTATTTT | CASSLTLPTDTQYF
TRBJ2-6 | - | TRBD2 | TRBV7-8 | TGTGCCAGCATCCCTCGTGATGTTCCGGGAGGGAGCTCTGGGACCAACGTCCTGACTTTC | CASIPRDVPGGSSGTNVLTF
TRBJ2-4 | many | TRBD1 | TRBV2 | TGTGCCAGCAGCGACAGGGTGAGAAACATTCAGTACTTC | CASSDRVRNIQYF
TRBJ2-5 | many | - | TRBV18 | TGTGCCAGCTCACCGGGACAAGGAGAGACCCAGTACTTC | CASSPGQGETQYF
TRBJ1-1 | many | - | TRBV20-1 | TGCAGTGCTAGAAAAGGTGGTGCTGAAGCTTTCTTT | CSARKGGAEAFF
TRBJ1-4 | many | TRBD1 | TRBV6-1 | TGTGCCAGCACCAAGACAGGGCGGGAAAAACTGTTTTTT | CASTKTGREKLFF
TRBJ1-3 | few | - | TRBV19 | TGTGCCAGTAGTATTACGGGATCTGGAAACACCATATATTTT | CASSITGSGNTIYF
TRBJ1-5 | many | TRBD1 | TRBV20-1 | TGCAGTGCTTCCGGGACAGGAGTGAATCTCCAGCATTTT | CSASGTGVNLQHF
TRBJ1-1 | many | TRBD1 | TRBV20-1 | TGCAGTGCTAAGGACAGGGTGACTGAAGCTTTCTTT | CSAKDRVTEAFF
TRBJ1-5 | many | - | TRBV2 | TGTGCCAGCAGAGGAGATGAATCTACAGGCAACGAGGATCAGCCCCAGCATTTT | CASRGDESTGNEDQPQHF
TRBJ2-6 | few | - | TRBV7-3 | TGTGCCAGCAGCAGTGGGAGCTCTGGGGCCAACGTCCTGACTTTC | CASSSGSSGANVLTF
TRBJ1-1 | - | - | TRBV20-1 | TGCAGCGTCGTACAGGGAAACACTGAAGCTTTCTTT | CSVVQGNTEAFF
TRBJ2-3 | few | TRBD1 | TRBV20-1 | TGCAGTGCTAGAGCCGGGACAGGGTCGGCAGATACGCAGTATTTT | CSARAGTGSADTQYF
TRBJ2-7 | - | TRBD1 | TRBV7-9 | TGTGCCAGCAGCCTCTCAGGGCCAGGGGGATCCTACGAGCAGTACTTC | CASSLSGPGGSYEQYF
TRBJ1-5 | - | - | TRBV5-5 | TGTGCCAGCAGCTTGGCCGTGGATCAGCCCCAGCATTTT | CASSLAVDQPQHF
TRBJ1-2 | - | - | TRBV25-1 | TGTGCCAGCAGTGACTACTGGACGGCCGAAGGAGGCTACACCTTC | CASSDYWTAEGGYTF
TRBJ1-3 | many | TRBD1 | TRBV7-6 | TGTGCCAGCAGCACAACAGGGGCTGGAAACACCATATATTTT | CASSTTGAGNTIYF
TRBJ2-7 | few | - | TRBV7-2 | TGTGCCAGCAGGTACTCGGGGGAGCAGTACTTC | CASRYSGEQYF
TRBJ1-1 | many | - | TRBV19 | TGTGCCAGTAGTAGGAGCTTGCCGGACACTGAAGCTTTCTTT | CASSRSLPDTEAFF
TRBJ1-1 | - | - | TRBV28 | TGTGCCAGCAGTTTCAGGCCCGCCACAGATACCGGGAACACTGAAGCTTTCTTT | CASSFRPATDTGNTEAFF
TRBJ2-1 | many | TRBD1 | TRBV10-3 | TGTGCCATCAGGGACAGGGGGCGAGTGGATGAGCAGTTCTTC | CAIRDRGRVDEQFF
TRBJ2-3 | few | TRBD2 | TRBV6-4 | TGTGCCAGCAGTGTGACGGGGGGGGACACAGATACGCAGTATTTT | CASSVTGGDTDTQYF
TRBJ2-7 | many | - | TRBV5-1 | TGCGCCAGCAGCCTCTCCGGGGCCTTGACCTACGAGCAGTACTTC | CASSLSGALTYEQYF
TRBJ2-3 | many | TRBD2 | TRBV20-1 | TGCAGTGCTAGTTCTACTAGCGGGGGCACAGATACGCAGTATTTT | CSASSTSGGTDTQYF
TRBJ2-5 | once | TRBD1 | TRBV4-1 | TGCGCCAGCAGCCAGACGGACAGGACGGAGACCCAGTACTTC | CASSQTDRTETQYF
TRBJ1-1 | many | - | TRBV2 | TGTGCCAGCAGTGAACAGAAACCGAGGAACACTGAAGCTTTCTTT | CASSEQKPRNTEAFF
TRBJ1-3 | few | - | TRBV29-1 | TGCAGCGCCGCAGTCTCTGGAAACACCATATATTTT | CSAAVSGNTIYF
TRBJ1-4 | many | - | TRBV7-6 | TGTGCCAGCAGCTTAGTAGGGAAGTCCGGTGAAAAACTGTTTTTT | CASSLVGKSGEKLFF
TRBJ1-2 | many | TRBD1 | TRBV5-1 | TGCGCCAGCAGCTCCTCTGGACAGGGAGGCTACACCTTC | CASSSSGQGGYTF
TRBJ2-3 | few | - | TRBV19 | TGTGCCAGTAGTCTCGCATCAATAATACAGGATACGCAGTATTTT | CASSLASIIQDTQYF
TRBJ2-6 | many | - | TRBV13 | TGTGCCAGCAGCGATAGACTCTCTGGGGCCAACGTCCTGACTTTC | CASSDRLSGANVLTF
TRBJ1-4 | many | - | TRBV20-1 | TGCAGTGCCGAAGCGGGGTCTGCTAATGAAAAACTGTTTTTT | CSAEAGSANEKLFF
TRBJ2-5 | many | TRBD2 | TRBV9 | TGTGCCAGCAGCCACTCCCGGACGGGACTAGCGGGAGGAGAGACCCAGTACTTC | CASSHSRTGLAGGETQYF
TRBJ2-4 | many | - | TRBV13 | TGTGCCAGCAGCTCCCTACTAATTGTAGGGGAAAACATTCAGTACTTC | CASSSLLIVGENIQYF
TRBJ1-6 | - | - | TRBV5-4 | TGTGCCAGCAGACAAGCACCGGGATATAATTCACCCCTCCACTTT | CASRQAPGYNSPLHF
TRBJ2-1 | many | - | TRBV3-1 | TGTGCCAGCAGCCAAGAACCCCGTAACAGTTTCAATGAGCAGTTCTTC | CASSQEPRNSFNEQFF
TRBJ1-4 | many | - | TRBV6-1 | TGTGCCAGCAGTGGAGCAACAACTAATGAAAAACTGTTTTTT | CASSGATTNEKLFF
TRBJ2-7 | many | - | TRBV20-1 | TGCAGTGCTACGGAGGGGCGGGACGAGCAGTACTTC | CSATEGRDEQYF
TRBJ1-6 | few | - | TRBV7-3 | TGTGCCAGCAGCTTATTTGCAGCCTCTAATTCACCCCTCCACTTT | CASSLFAASNSPLHF
TRBJ1-1 | many | - | TRBV3-1 | TGTGCCACCAGCCCATCCCAGAACACTGAAGCTTTCTTT | CATSPSQNTEAFF
TRBJ2-1 | few | - | TRBV19 | TGTGCCAGTAGTGAACCCTTGAGGAGCTCCTACAATGAGCAGTTCTTC | CASSEPLRSSYNEQFF
TRBJ1-2 | many | TRBD1 | TRBV28 | TGTGCCAGCAGGGCCGGGACAGGGGTGATAGGGTATGGCTACACCTTC | CASRAGTGVIGYGYTF
TRBJ1-4 | - | - | TRBV27 | TGTGCCAGCAGGGTGGAGAATGAAAAACTGTTTTTT | CASRVENEKLFF
TRBJ2-3 | - | TRBD1 | TRBV14 | TGTGCCAGCAGCCAAGAAGGGGACAGGGCTTTCGTGACAGATACGCAGTATTTT | CASSQEGDRAFVTDTQYF
TRBJ2-7 | many | - | TRBV3-1 | TGTGCCAGCAGCCAAGAATCAGGACCGAGCTACGAGCAGTACTTC | CASSQESGPSYEQYF
TRBJ1-3 | few | TRBD1 | TRBV27 | TGTGCCAGCAGTCCGCGGGACAGGGGGCGCACTGGAAACACCATATATTTT | CASSPRDRGRTGNTIYF
TRBJ2-3 | few | TRBD1 | TRBV25-1 | TGTGCCAGCAGTGACGAGGGTAGGGACAGGGAAGTAGATACGCAGTATTTT | CASSDEGRDREVDTQYF
TRBJ2-7 | many | - | TRBV6-1 | TGTGCCAGCAGAGTCTCTCAGGGACGCGAGCAGTACTTC | CASRVSQGREQYF
TRBJ1-5 | many | - | TRBV6-1 | TGTGCCAAGAGGCAGGGGAAAAATCAGCCCCAGCATTTT | CAKRQGKNQPQHF
TRBJ2-7 | many | - | TRBV6-1 | TGTGCCAGCAGTGAAGCCCAGGTGGACTCCTACGAGCAGTACTTC | CASSEAQVDSYEQYF
TRBJ1-1 | - | - | TRBV3-1 | TGTGCCAGCGGAGCGGGAGGCGGGAACACTGAAGCTTTCTTT | CASGAGGGNTEAFF
TRBJ1-5 | many | TRBD1 | TRBV6-1 | TGTGCCATCACAATCGAGTTGACAGGGGCCATCTCGGGTAGCAATCAGCCCCAGCATTTT | CAITIELTGAISGSNQPQHF